The rows below give T cell receptor beta chains drawn from one sample of a study of Graves' ophthalmopathy and Graves' hyperthyroidism. TCRdb recomputed calls from the multiplex PCR reads with MiXCR, one row per CDR3 protein. The table lists some 1.1 million distinct CDR3 sequences, less than 45% of them singletons. The sequencing sample was made of peripheral blood or thyroid tissue (not recorded which). The receptors derive from an adult man with Graves' hyperthyroidism. Both conserved end residues are part of each CDR3. Each record gives: D gene, J gene, V gene, clone size, CDR3 DNA, CDR3 protein. The D gene is left open where the match is weak. Not all rows give a size; the values are once, few, many and, for expanded clones, a class.

d_gene: .
j_gene: TRBJ2-5
v_gene: TRBV20-1
abundance: many
CDR3nt: TGCAGTACCTCAAGGGGGGGGGGAGAGACCCAGTACTTC
CDR3aa: CSTSRGGGETQYF

d_gene: TRBD1
j_gene: TRBJ2-7
v_gene: TRBV20-1
abundance: .
CDR3nt: TGCAGTCTTAACAGGGGGCGAGGCAATCAGTACTTC
CDR3aa: CSLNRGRGNQYF

d_gene: .
j_gene: TRBJ2-7
v_gene: TRBV10-3
abundance: .
CDR3nt: TGTGCCATCAGTGAGGGGACAAGTTTCTCCTACGAGCAGTACTTC
CDR3aa: CAISEGTSFSYEQYF

d_gene: TRBD2
j_gene: TRBJ2-2
v_gene: TRBV19
abundance: .
CDR3nt: TGTGCCCGTAGTATACGGACTAGCGGCACCGGGGAGCTGTTTTTT
CDR3aa: CARSIRTSGTGELFF

d_gene: TRBD1
j_gene: TRBJ1-2
v_gene: TRBV7-9
abundance: few
CDR3nt: TGTGCCAGCAGACCCCCGGGACAGCACTATGGCTACACCTTC
CDR3aa: CASRPPGQHYGYTF

d_gene: .
j_gene: TRBJ2-6
v_gene: TRBV10-3
abundance: .
CDR3nt: TGTGCCATCAGAGGGGCTACAGGATATAGCTCTGGGGCCAACGTCCTGACTTTC
CDR3aa: CAIRGATGYSSGANVLTF

d_gene: .
j_gene: TRBJ2-2
v_gene: TRBV7-9
abundance: .
CDR3nt: TGTGCCAGCCGAGGACGGTTGAACACCGGGGAGCTGTTTTTT
CDR3aa: CASRGRLNTGELFF

d_gene: TRBD1
j_gene: TRBJ1-2
v_gene: TRBV5-1
abundance: .
CDR3nt: TGCGCCAGCAGCTTGGAAAGGCTAGGACAGGGCCCCGACGGCTACACCTTC
CDR3aa: CASSLERLGQGPDGYTF

d_gene: .
j_gene: TRBJ2-7
v_gene: TRBV4-1
abundance: few
CDR3nt: TGCGCCAGCGCGGTCAGGGAATTCGACGAGCAGTACTTC
CDR3aa: CASAVREFDEQYF

d_gene: TRBD1
j_gene: TRBJ2-7
v_gene: TRBV20-1
abundance: .
CDR3nt: TGCAGTGCTAGAGATTCTTCCGGGACAGGGGTTTACGAGCAGTACTTC
CDR3aa: CSARDSSGTGVYEQYF

d_gene: .
j_gene: TRBJ2-7
v_gene: TRBV7-9
abundance: few
CDR3nt: TGTGCCAGCAGCTTATATCAGGCGCTCGGCCTTTCCGAGCAGTACTTC
CDR3aa: CASSLYQALGLSEQYF

d_gene: TRBD1
j_gene: TRBJ1-2
v_gene: TRBV6-5
abundance: many
CDR3nt: TGTGCCAGCAGGAACGACAGGGGTTATGGCTACACCTTC
CDR3aa: CASRNDRGYGYTF

d_gene: TRBD1
j_gene: TRBJ2-7
v_gene: TRBV5-8
abundance: few
CDR3nt: TGTGCCAGCAGCCTGGGACAGGGGCAGTACGAGCAGTACTTC
CDR3aa: CASSLGQGQYEQYF

d_gene: .
j_gene: TRBJ1-4
v_gene: TRBV12-3/TRBV12-4
abundance: .
CDR3nt: TGTGCCAGCAGTTTAGCTGGGGGTTTTGATAATGAAAAACTGTTTTTT
CDR3aa: CASSLAGGFDNEKLFF

d_gene: .
j_gene: TRBJ1-1
v_gene: TRBV6-5
abundance: many
CDR3nt: TGTGCCAGCAGTTACGGTATGGAAACCACTGAAGCTTTCTTT
CDR3aa: CASSYGMETTEAFF

d_gene: TRBD1
j_gene: TRBJ1-4
v_gene: TRBV20-1
abundance: .
CDR3nt: TGCAGTGCTAGAAAGACAGGGGGCAGCGAAAAACTGTTTTTT
CDR3aa: CSARKTGGSEKLFF

d_gene: TRBD1
j_gene: TRBJ2-5
v_gene: TRBV9
abundance: many
CDR3nt: TGTGCCAGCAGCGACAGGGGATCTTTACAAGAGACCCAGTACTTC
CDR3aa: CASSDRGSLQETQYF

d_gene: TRBD1
j_gene: TRBJ1-1
v_gene: TRBV5-4
abundance: few
CDR3nt: TGTGCCAGCAGCTCCAAGGGGGCAACTGAAGCTTTCTTT
CDR3aa: CASSSKGATEAFF

d_gene: .
j_gene: TRBJ2-7
v_gene: TRBV12-3/TRBV12-4
abundance: .
CDR3nt: TGTGCCAGCAGTTTAGATACAGACACGACCTACGAGCAGTACTTC
CDR3aa: CASSLDTDTTYEQYF

d_gene: .
j_gene: TRBJ2-2
v_gene: TRBV7-9
abundance: many
CDR3nt: TGTGCCAGCAGCTTAACCGCCAGGGGGGAGCTGTTTTTT
CDR3aa: CASSLTARGELFF

d_gene: .
j_gene: TRBJ1-6
v_gene: TRBV7-8
abundance: many
CDR3nt: TGTGCCAGCAGTTTTAGGGTGACCCCCGGATCACCCCTCCACTTT
CDR3aa: CASSFRVTPGSPLHF

d_gene: .
j_gene: TRBJ1-6
v_gene: TRBV12-3/TRBV12-4
abundance: many
CDR3nt: TGTGCCAGCAGCTTAGGGGGAGGTAATTCACCCCTCCACTTT
CDR3aa: CASSLGGGNSPLHF

d_gene: .
j_gene: TRBJ2-2
v_gene: TRBV2
abundance: many
CDR3nt: TGTGCCAGCAACGGGGGTGCGGGCACGAACACCGGGGAGCTGTTTTTT
CDR3aa: CASNGGAGTNTGELFF

d_gene: .
j_gene: TRBJ2-5
v_gene: TRBV10-2
abundance: many
CDR3nt: TGCGCCAGCAGTGAAGGGGGGAGGGGAGAGACCCAGTACTTC
CDR3aa: CASSEGGRGETQYF

d_gene: TRBD1
j_gene: TRBJ1-2
v_gene: TRBV2
abundance: many
CDR3nt: TGTGCCAGCAGTGACCGGGACAGGGTAACCCTCGGTGGCTACACCTTC
CDR3aa: CASSDRDRVTLGGYTF

d_gene: .
j_gene: TRBJ2-7
v_gene: TRBV20-1
abundance: .
CDR3nt: TGCAGTACCAGGTCAGGGACCTACGAGCAGTACTTC
CDR3aa: CSTRSGTYEQYF

d_gene: TRBD2
j_gene: TRBJ2-7
v_gene: TRBV20-1
abundance: few
CDR3nt: TGCAGCCCGGTTGGGGGAGGGCCGACCCTCTACGAGCAGTACTTC
CDR3aa: CSPVGGGPTLYEQYF

d_gene: TRBD1
j_gene: TRBJ1-2
v_gene: TRBV5-1
abundance: many
CDR3nt: TGCGCCAGCAGTGATCCGGGACAGCCATACTATGGCTACACCTTC
CDR3aa: CASSDPGQPYYGYTF

d_gene: .
j_gene: TRBJ2-7
v_gene: TRBV9
abundance: .
CDR3nt: TGTGCCGGCAGCGGGTTGGGGAACTCCTACGAGCGGTACTTC
CDR3aa: CAGSGLGNSYERYF

d_gene: .
j_gene: TRBJ1-1
v_gene: TRBV20-1
abundance: .
CDR3nt: TGCAGTGCTCCGGTCCCCACCGAGACTGAAGCTTTCTTT
CDR3aa: CSAPVPTETEAFF

d_gene: .
j_gene: TRBJ2-7
v_gene: TRBV7-9
abundance: .
CDR3nt: TGCGCCAGCAGCCAAGAGGTCTCCTACGAGCAGTACTTC
CDR3aa: CASSQEVSYEQYF

d_gene: TRBD1
j_gene: TRBJ2-2
v_gene: TRBV5-1
abundance: .
CDR3nt: TGTGCCAGCAGCTCCCTAGGCCTCGACAGGGAGAACACCGGGGAGCTGTTTTTT
CDR3aa: CASSSLGLDRENTGELFF

d_gene: .
j_gene: TRBJ2-5
v_gene: TRBV6-5
abundance: .
CDR3nt: TGTGCCAGCAGTTACTCTTGGTCAGGGTCGAACCAAGAGACCCAGTACTTC
CDR3aa: CASSYSWSGSNQETQYF

d_gene: TRBD2
j_gene: TRBJ2-5
v_gene: TRBV5-1
abundance: many
CDR3nt: TGCGCCAGCAGCCAGGCGGGGGGCCCCCAAGACCAGTACTTC
CDR3aa: CASSQAGGPQDQYF

d_gene: .
j_gene: TRBJ2-2
v_gene: TRBV10-3
abundance: .
CDR3nt: TGTGCCATCAGTAAGGGACACCCACGGAACACCGGGGAGCTGTTTTTT
CDR3aa: CAISKGHPRNTGELFF

d_gene: TRBD2
j_gene: TRBJ2-5
v_gene: TRBV4-3
abundance: few
CDR3nt: TGCGCCAGCAGCCAAATAGCGGGAAGTTGTTTGGAGACCCAGTACTTC
CDR3aa: CASSQIAGSCLETQYF

d_gene: TRBD2
j_gene: TRBJ2-2
v_gene: TRBV29-1
abundance: few
CDR3nt: TGCAGCGTTGAAGGCGGGAGTCCTACCGGGGAGCTGTTTTTT
CDR3aa: CSVEGGSPTGELFF

d_gene: .
j_gene: TRBJ2-7
v_gene: TRBV7-8
abundance: few
CDR3nt: TGTGCCAGCAGCTTAGCAGGGGGGGTCGGATACGAGCAGTACTTC
CDR3aa: CASSLAGGVGYEQYF

d_gene: .
j_gene: TRBJ1-1
v_gene: TRBV12-3/TRBV12-4
abundance: .
CDR3nt: TGTGCCAGCAGTTACCCAGGGACTCGGGTTTTCTTT
CDR3aa: CASSYPGTRVFF

d_gene: TRBD2
j_gene: TRBJ2-5
v_gene: TRBV20-1
abundance: .
CDR3nt: TGCAGTGCTAGAGATTTAGCGGGGGGCAGGGAGACCCAGTACTTC
CDR3aa: CSARDLAGGRETQYF

d_gene: .
j_gene: TRBJ2-7
v_gene: TRBV4-3
abundance: .
CDR3nt: TGCGCCAGCAGCCAAGATCGGGAGGACAGAACCTACGAGCAGTACTTC
CDR3aa: CASSQDREDRTYEQYF

d_gene: TRBD2
j_gene: TRBJ2-7
v_gene: TRBV7-2
abundance: many
CDR3nt: TGTGCCAGCAGCTCAGGAGAGGGACTAGCCTTGCACGAGCAGTACTTC
CDR3aa: CASSSGEGLALHEQYF

d_gene: TRBD1
j_gene: TRBJ1-6
v_gene: TRBV7-2
abundance: few
CDR3nt: TGTGCCAGCAGCATTATAGGACAGGTTTACTATAATTCACCCCTCCACTTT
CDR3aa: CASSIIGQVYYNSPLHF

d_gene: .
j_gene: TRBJ1-5
v_gene: TRBV4-1
abundance: .
CDR3nt: TGCGCCAGCAGCCAAGTGGGGGGCCTCAATCAGCCCCAGCATTTT
CDR3aa: CASSQVGGLNQPQHF

d_gene: .
j_gene: TRBJ1-1
v_gene: TRBV2
abundance: .
CDR3nt: TGTGCCAGCAGGGTCGGATCTGGGGCTTTCTTT
CDR3aa: CASRVGSGAFF

d_gene: .
j_gene: TRBJ2-2
v_gene: TRBV15
abundance: .
CDR3nt: TGTGCCACCAGCAGGGTCGGGCAGGCAAATTCTCCCGGGGAGCTGTTTTTT
CDR3aa: CATSRVGQANSPGELFF